This T cell receptor (beta chain) appears in the sequencing data of a study of blood T cell repertoires in COVID-19. About the research overall: Samples representing acute and convalescent COVID-19 were sourced from the United States, Italy and Spain. The analysed material was cDNA or gDNA that came from T cells, B-cell-depleted T cells, or PBMCs.

The J segment lost 1 base and the V segment lost 2 bases, leaving 4 bases of the junction unmatched. CDR1 MNHNY and CDR2 SVGAGI come from the germline V gene (reference sequence). The CDR3 is 15 amino acids. Seattle participants joined during active infection and were tracked over time. Original processing notes: Estimated nucleated cell counts came from reference gene primer amplification. Data came from immunoSEQ multiplex PCR; TCRdb stores just in-frame clones and leaves some out. V and J calls and clone size come straight from that table; D and trimming were deduced from the DNA. In the table there are 290,000 or so clones, approximately 93% of which are singletons.

The genes are TRBV6-6 and TRBJ1-2; TRBD1 matches 7 bases. This receptor was obtained from a woman aged 25 to 45 with COVID-19, enrolled during active disease. Sequencing input: peripheral blood. Here the CDR3 reads CASSYDRVGNYGYTF. The CDR3 nucleotides are TGTGCCAGCAGTTACGACAGGGTGGGTAACTATGGCTACACCTTC.